These 25 T cell receptor beta chains came from one sample sequenced in a study of blood T cell repertoires in COVID-19. The protocol was immunoSEQ multiplex PCR, while the TCRdb copy is restricted to in-frame clones and leaves out a portion. The sample holds some 150,000 clones, 84% seen once. Material for sequencing was peripheral blood. Source of these receptors: a woman aged 45-60 years in a cohort sampled during active or convalescent COVID-19.

The table lists this clone with a few counts. At one end, the junction sequence differs from germline, possibly due to a read error. V usage is TRBV7-7 and J usage is TRBJ1-2, with TRBD1 matching 7 bases. This CDR3 spans 14 amino acids. Germline loops: CDR1 SSHAT, CDR2 FNYEAQ (reference sequence). Here the CDR3 reads CASSLVRGRVGYTF. In nucleotides, the CDR3 is TGTGCTAGCAGCTTAGTAAGGGGGCGTGTGGGCTACACCTTC.

The rearrangement joins TRBV18 to TRBJ1-1, with D perhaps matching TRBD1 (5 bases). V was pared by 4 bases and J by 4 bases, with 16 bases between. CDR3 size: 15 residues. Germline-derived CDR1 and CDR2 are KGHSH and LQKENI. The CDR3 sequence: CASSRRRQGGTEAFF. The DNA of the CDR3 is TGTGCCAGCTCACGGCGGAGGCAGGGAGGCACTGAAGCTTTCTTT.

The chain recombines TRBV5-1 with TRBJ2-5; perhaps TRBD2 as D (6 bases). With 0 bases removed from V and 5 bases from J, the gap between germline ends came to 23 bases. The CDR3 runs to 18 residues. Germline CDR1 reads SGHRS; CDR2 reads YFSETQ. Here the CDR3 DNA reads TGCGCCAGCAGCTTGGCCCCGGGGGACTCCCGATTATGGGAGACCCAGTACTTC. Protein: CASSLAPGDSRLWETQYF.

The chain employs TRBV12-3 or TRBV12-4 and TRBJ1-3, with D possibly matching TRBD1 (6 bases). Trimming removed 4 bases from V and 3 bases from J, with 7 bases in between. CDR3 size: 13 residues. The CDR3 bases are TGTGCCAGCAGTTGGGACAATGGAAACACCATATATTTT. It encodes CASSWDNGNTIYF.

The chain is built from TRBV4-3 and TRBJ2-2, with a weak D call TRBD1 (6 bases). This CDR3 has 16 amino acids. Germline V CDR1 and CDR2: LGHNA, YSLEER. Trimming stripped 0 bases from V and 6 bases from J, with 14 bases between. In nucleotides, the CDR3 is TGCGCCAGCAGCCAAGAGGTTCGGACAGTCGCCGGGGAGCTGTTTTTT. Translation gives CASSQEVRTVAGELFF.

This clone has just a few counts. The gene calls are TRBV4-1 and TRBJ2-7, with TRBD1 identical over 8 bases. Trimming removed 0 bases from V and 5 bases from J; junction bases left unmatched: 12. The CDR3 extends over 17 amino acids. Germline V CDR1 and CDR2: MGHRA, YSYEKL. DNA for the CDR3: TGCGCCAGCAGCCAAGATCCGCCCCAGGGGGCATCCGACGAGCAGTACTTC. Protein: CASSQDPPQGASDEQYF.

The J gene is TRBJ2-2, the V gene TRBV3-1 (or the pseudogene TRBV3-2); tentatively, D is TRBD1 (6 bases). The CDR3 spans 15 residues. The V gene lost 5 bases and the J gene lost 0 bases, with 10 bases spanning the gap. Germline V gene lookup returns CDR1 LGHDT and CDR2 YNNKEL (reference sequence). The CDR3 bases are TGTGCCAGCAGCTTTCGGACAGCGAACACCGGGGAGCTGTTTTTT. It specifies CASSFRTANTGELFF.

V usage is TRBV5-8 and J usage is TRBJ1-1, with D hard to call. The V gene lost 3 bases and the J gene lost 1 base, with 13 bases spanning the gap. CDR3 size: 15 residues. The germline gives CDR1 SGHTS, CDR2 YDEGEE. Here the CDR3 DNA reads TGTGCCAGCAGCTCATGGGTTAACAGGAACACTGAAGCTTTCTTT. It encodes CASSSWVNRNTEAFF.

The chain combines TRBV24-1 with TRBJ2-1; 8 nucleotides match TRBD1. The V gene end was trimmed by 4 bases and the J gene end by 4 bases; junction bases not matched to a gene: 8. CDR3 size: 16 residues. Germline V gene data show CDR1 as KGHDR and CDR2 as SFDVKD. The CDR3 spells CATSETGTGLYNEQFF. The CDR3 DNA is TGTGCCACCAGTGAAACCGGGACAGGACTTTACAATGAGCAGTTCTTC.

The rearrangement uses TRBV11-3 and TRBJ1-1; 7 bases align to TRBD1. The CDR3 is 15 residues long. J was trimmed by 1 base and V by 5 bases; bases with no gene match: 7. Germline-derived CDR1 and CDR2 are SGHNT and YENEEA. In DNA, the CDR3 is TGTGCCAGCAGCGGCCGGACAGGTGGGAACACTGAAGCTTTCTTT. Translated, it gives CASSGRTGGNTEAFF. Together with reference TRBV11-3 and TRBJ1-1, the CDR3 gives the full variable domain: EAGVVQSPRYKIIEKKQPVAFWCNPISGHNTLYWYLQNLGQGPELLIRYENEEAVDDSQLPKDRFSAERLKGVDSTLKIQPAELGDSAVYLCASSGRTGGNTEAFFGQGTRLTVV.

This chain connects TRBV4-1 to TRBJ2-3; TRBD2 matches 13 bases. The CDR3 runs 16 residues. V shed 4 bases, J shed 4 bases, and the junction held 5 bases outside the gene matches. Germline V gene sequence: CDR1 MGHRA, CDR2 YSYEKL. CDR3 DNA: TGCGCCAGCAGCCGTACTAGCGGGGGGGCCGCAGATACGCAGTATTTT. Amino acids: CASSRTSGGAADTQYF.

The chain is built from TRBV4-2 and TRBJ2-5, with D perhaps TRBD1 (6 bases). Trimming stripped 0 bases from V and 0 bases from J, with 23 bases between. CDR1 and CDR2 (germline): LGHNA, YNFKEQ. This CDR3 comprises 20 residues. In DNA form, the CDR3 reads TGTGCCAGCAGCCAAGATATTGGGGGCCCAGGCCTCCTCTACCAAGAGACCCAGTACTTC. Its protein is CASSQDIGGPGLLYQETQYF.

The sample holds one count of this clone. J is TRBJ2-1 and V is TRBV5-1, with D possibly being TRBD1 (6 bases). Deletions cut 4 bases from V and 11 bases from J, with 13 bases between. CDR1 is SGHRS and CDR2 is YFSETQ in the germline V gene. This CDR3 spans 12 amino acids. CDR3 loop: CASSHPQGKQFF. The CDR3 DNA sequence: TGCGCCAGCAGCCACCCCCAGGGGAAGCAGTTCTTC.

This clone was picked up one time. V gene TRBV4-1 combines with J gene TRBJ2-2, with TRBD2 matching over 8 bases. Germline values: CDR1 MGHRA, CDR2 YSYEKL. V shed 6 bases, J shed 6 bases, and the junction held 6 bases outside the gene matches. This CDR3 has 14 residues. CDR3 region: CASSPGTRPGELFF. Written as DNA, the CDR3 is TGCGCCAGCAGTCCCGGGACTAGACCCGGGGAGCTGTTTTTT.

This chain connects TRBV7-2 to TRBJ2-1, with 12 positions matching TRBD2. V was pared by 6 bases and J by 6 bases, with 6 bases of the junction left unmatched. Germline CDR1 is SGHTA and CDR2 is FQGNSA. This CDR3 comprises 15 residues. CDR3 nucleotide sequence: TGTGCCAGCAGACCACCGGGACTAGCGGGCAATGAGCAGTTCTTC. Translated: CASRPPGLAGNEQFF.

The rearrangement uses TRBV6-2 or TRBV6-3 and TRBJ1-3, with unresolved D. Deletions cut 0 bases from V and 0 bases from J, with 6 bases between. The CDR3 length is 15 residues. The germline V gene encodes CDR1 MNHEY and CDR2 SVGEGT. CDR3 bases: TGTGCCAGCAGTTACTCACAGATCTCTGGAAACACCATATATTTT. Residues: CASSYSQISGNTIYF.

V gene TRBV18 combines with J gene TRBJ1-6; D remains unclear. Trimming removed 0 bases from V and 8 bases from J, with 8 bases in between. The CDR3 loop spans 14 amino acids. Germline values: CDR1 KGHSH, CDR2 LQKENI. In DNA, the CDR3 is TGTGCCAGCTCACCACCCTCAGGCTATTCACCCCTCCACTTT. Amino acids: CASSPPSGYSPLHF.

V gene TRBV4-3 combines with J gene TRBJ2-7; D remains unclear. V was clipped by 0 bases and J by 2 bases, with 2 bases between them. There are 12 residues in the CDR3. CDR1 LGHNA and CDR2 YSLEER come from the germline V gene. CDR3 amino acids: CASSQDTYEQYF. CDR3 nucleotide sequence: TGCGCCAGCAGCCAAGATACCTACGAGCAGTACTTC.

The chain uses TRBV7-8 and TRBJ1-4, with TRBD1 identical over 10 bases. The CDR3 length is 15 residues. Germline lookup yields CDR1 SGHVS and CDR2 FQNEAQ. The J segment lost 10 bases and the V segment lost 0 bases, leaving 5 bases of the junction unmatched. This CDR3 reads CASSLAEGQGLKLFF. DNA for the CDR3: TGTGCCAGCAGCTTAGCGGAGGGACAGGGGCTAAAACTGTTTTTT.

V and J are TRBV5-8 and TRBJ2-4, with 9 bases matching TRBD1. The trim removed 3 bases at V and 6 bases at J, leaving 4 bases unmatched. This CDR3 is 14 amino acids long. Germline V gene sequence: CDR1 SGHTS, CDR2 YDEGEE. The CDR3 nucleotides are TGTGCCAGCAGCTCGACAGGGGGGGGAAACATTCAGTACTTC. As protein: CASSSTGGGNIQYF.

In its sample, this clone was seen once. V gene TRBV30 combines with J gene TRBJ1-6; 7 nucleotides line up with TRBD1. J lost 7 bases, V lost 0 bases, and 6 bases had no gene match. Germline CDR1 GTSNPN, CDR2 SVGIG (reference sequence). The length of the CDR3 is 15 residues. This CDR3 reads CAWSVLAGGNSPLHF. The CDR3 DNA reads TGTGCCTGGAGTGTACTGGCAGGGGGGAATTCACCCCTCCACTTT.

The V and J genes are TRBV30 and TRBJ2-3; 9 bases agree with TRBD1. V was clipped by 0 bases and J by 3 bases; unmatched bases: 1. The CDR3 extends over 14 amino acids. Germline-derived CDR1 and CDR2 are GTSNPN and SVGIG (reference sequence). The chain's CDR3 is CAWSVGQGTDTQYF. The CDR3, as DNA: TGTGCCTGGAGTGTCGGACAGGGGACAGATACGCAGTATTTT.

In this sample, this clone turned up once. This rearrangement joins TRBV6-5 to TRBJ1-6; the match to TRBD1 covers 8 bases. Germline V gene sequence: CDR1 MNHEY, CDR2 SVGAGI. The CDR3 contains 15 residues. Trimming removed 6 bases from V and 7 bases from J; junction bases left unmatched: 8. CDR3 amino acids: CASSPDRALNSPLHF. The CDR3 DNA follows: TGTGCCAGCAGCCCGGACAGGGCCCTAAATTCACCCCTCCACTTT.

The genes are TRBV7-3 and TRBJ2-1; TRBD1 matches at 7 bases. The CDR3 is 15 amino acids. With 2 bases clipped from V and 2 bases from J, the junction kept 3 bases outside the gene matches. CDR1 is SGHTA and CDR2 is FQGTGA in the germline V gene. CDR3: CASSLVQGTYNEQFF. DNA of the CDR3: TGTGCCAGCAGCTTAGTACAGGGGACCTACAATGAGCAGTTCTTC.

The V call is TRBV4-1, the J call TRBJ1-1; 10 positions agree with TRBD1. Germline values: CDR1 MGHRA, CDR2 YSYEKL. Germline trimming cut 5 bases from V and 3 bases from J; bases unmatched to any gene: 9. The CDR3 runs to 16 residues. CDR3 in DNA: TGCGCCAGCAGCACACGACAGGGGGCTTCGGACACTGAAGCTTTCTTT. The encoded protein is CASSTRQGASDTEAFF.